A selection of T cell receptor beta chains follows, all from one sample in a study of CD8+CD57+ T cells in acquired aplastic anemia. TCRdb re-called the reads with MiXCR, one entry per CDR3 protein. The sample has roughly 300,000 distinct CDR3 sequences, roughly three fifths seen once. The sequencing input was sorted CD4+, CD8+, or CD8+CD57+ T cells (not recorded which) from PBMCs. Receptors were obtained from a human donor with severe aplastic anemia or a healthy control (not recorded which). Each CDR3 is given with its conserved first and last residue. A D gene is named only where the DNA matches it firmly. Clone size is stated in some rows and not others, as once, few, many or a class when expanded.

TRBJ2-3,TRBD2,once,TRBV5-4,CASSTILAKDTQYF,TGTGCCAGCAGCACGATACTAGCGAAAGATACGCAGTATTTT
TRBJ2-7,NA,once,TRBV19,CASSLTLASTYEQYF,TGTGCCAGTAGTCTGACCCTCGCATCCACCTACGAGCAGTACTTC
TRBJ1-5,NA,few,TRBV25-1,CASSEGRGFRQPQHF,TGTGCCAGCAGTGAGGGAAGAGGATTCAGGCAGCCCCAGCATTTT
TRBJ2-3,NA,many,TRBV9,CASSGTRTDTQYF,TGTGCCAGCAGCGGGACACGCACAGATACGCAGTATTTT
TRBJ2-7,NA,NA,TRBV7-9,CASTIGAGDYEQYF,TGTGCCAGCACGATCGGAGCAGGGGACTACGAGCAGTACTTC
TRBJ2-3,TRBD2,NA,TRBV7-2,CASSLGRRLAGGDTQYF,TGTGCCAGCAGCTTAGGTCGTCGACTAGCGGGGGGGGATACGCAGTATTTT
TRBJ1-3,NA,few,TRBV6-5,CAISGIGSGNTIYF,TGTGCCATCAGTGGGATAGGGAGCGGAAACACCATATATTTT
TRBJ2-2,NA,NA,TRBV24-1,CASSGPELFF,TGTGCCAGCAGCGGGCCGGAGCTGTTTTTT
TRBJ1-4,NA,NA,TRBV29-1,CGVGRSNEKLFF,TGCGGCGTTGGCCGCTCTAATGAAAAACTGTTTTTT
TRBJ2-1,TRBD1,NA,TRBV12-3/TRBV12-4,CASREKPGQNFNEQFF,TGTGCCAGCAGGGAGAAACCGGGACAGAACTTCAATGAGCAGTTCTTC
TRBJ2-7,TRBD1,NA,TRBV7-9,CASSPRTGQLAYEQYF,TGTGCCAGCAGCCCCCGGACAGGCCAGCTTGCCTACGAGCAGTACTTC
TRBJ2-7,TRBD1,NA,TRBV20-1,CSAREQGLGEQYF,TGCAGTGCTAGAGAACAGGGGCTTGGCGAGCAGTACTTC
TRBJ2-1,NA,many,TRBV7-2,CASSPQVGRTYNEQFF,TGTGCCAGCAGCCCCCAGGTAGGAAGAACCTACAATGAGCAGTTCTTC
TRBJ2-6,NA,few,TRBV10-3,CAISELGSGANVLTF,TGTGCCATCAGTGAGTTGGGTTCTGGGGCCAACGTCCTGACTTTC
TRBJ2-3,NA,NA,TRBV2,CASSQLLAGTDTQYF,TGTGCCAGCAGTCAACTCCTGGCAGGCACAGATACGCAGTATTTT
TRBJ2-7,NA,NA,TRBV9,CASSVENSGPYEQYF,TGTGCCAGCAGCGTTGAAAATAGCGGTCCCTACGAGCAGTACTTC
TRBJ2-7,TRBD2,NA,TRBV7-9,CASSPGLANEQYF,TGTGCCAGCAGCCCGGGACTAGCAAACGAGCAGTACTTC
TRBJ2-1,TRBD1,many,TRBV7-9,CASRLPGQEFF,TGTGCCAGCAGGCTTCCGGGACAGGAGTTCTTC
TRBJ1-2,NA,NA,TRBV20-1,CSASYRANYGYTF,TGCAGTGCTAGTTACCGGGCTAACTATGGCTACACCTTC
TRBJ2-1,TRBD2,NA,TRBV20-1,CSALQGLAGASYNEQFF,TGCAGTGCCCTCCAGGGACTAGCGGGGGCCTCCTACAATGAGCAGTTCTTC
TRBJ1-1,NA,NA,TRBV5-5,CASSFGVGGTEAFF,TGTGCCAGCAGCTTCGGCGTGGGTGGCACTGAAGCTTTCTTT
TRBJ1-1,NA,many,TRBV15,CATGVNPGKTEAFF,TGTGCCACCGGAGTAAACCCAGGGAAAACTGAAGCTTTCTTT
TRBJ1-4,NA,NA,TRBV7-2,CASSVGVGGEKLFF,TGTGCCAGCAGCGTGGGGGTAGGTGGTGAAAAACTGTTTTTT
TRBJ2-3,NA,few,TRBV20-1,CSARLSGPDTQYF,TGCAGTGCTAGACTTAGCGGTCCAGATACGCAGTATTTT